The clone carrying this T cell receptor (beta chain) was observed once. This specimen belongs to a study of cytomegalovirus exposure and HLA in healthy donors. The germline V gene encodes CDR1 MNHEY and CDR2 SVGAGI. CDR3 size: 12 residues. V shed 6 bases, J shed 12 bases, and the junction held 8 bases outside the gene matches. The PCR was carried out with 60 Vbeta primers and 13 Jbeta primers. Repertoires were generated with immunoSEQ multiplex PCR, while TCRdb's copy carries only in-frame clones and drops some. The repertoire includes 85,000 to 130,000 clones, roughly 80% of them detected once, and about 1.6% sits in the top ten.

The gene calls are TRBV6-5 and TRBJ1-5; 7 bases are a match to TRBD1. This sequence originates from a man aged 50 to 59 in good health and CMV-seronegative. Sequences were obtained from PBMCs. CDR3 nucleotides: TGTGCCAGCAGCCCCCCAGGGGGAAACCAGCATTTT. It translates to CASSPPGGNQHF.